This T cell receptor beta chain was recorded in a study of T cell repertoires in cytomegalovirus infection. TCRdb used MiXCR to reprocess the reads, holding one entry per CDR3 protein. The sample has about 450,000 distinct CDR3 sequences, around 32% seen once. This clonotype was seen many times. The TCR comes from a human donor in good health (CMV status not recorded). Some clones in this sample may be carry-over from other donors' samples. Source material: PBMCs.

In DNA form, the CDR3 reads TGTGCCAGCAGCCCGGACCTCAGGCCTTATGGCTACACCTTC. Translating it yields CASSPDLRPYGYTF. The V gene is TRBV7-6, the J gene TRBJ1-2; D is unresolved. Trimming stripped 5 bases from V and 5 bases from J, with 15 bases between. CDR3 length: 14 residues. CDR1 is SGHVS and CDR2 is FNYEAQ in the germline V gene.